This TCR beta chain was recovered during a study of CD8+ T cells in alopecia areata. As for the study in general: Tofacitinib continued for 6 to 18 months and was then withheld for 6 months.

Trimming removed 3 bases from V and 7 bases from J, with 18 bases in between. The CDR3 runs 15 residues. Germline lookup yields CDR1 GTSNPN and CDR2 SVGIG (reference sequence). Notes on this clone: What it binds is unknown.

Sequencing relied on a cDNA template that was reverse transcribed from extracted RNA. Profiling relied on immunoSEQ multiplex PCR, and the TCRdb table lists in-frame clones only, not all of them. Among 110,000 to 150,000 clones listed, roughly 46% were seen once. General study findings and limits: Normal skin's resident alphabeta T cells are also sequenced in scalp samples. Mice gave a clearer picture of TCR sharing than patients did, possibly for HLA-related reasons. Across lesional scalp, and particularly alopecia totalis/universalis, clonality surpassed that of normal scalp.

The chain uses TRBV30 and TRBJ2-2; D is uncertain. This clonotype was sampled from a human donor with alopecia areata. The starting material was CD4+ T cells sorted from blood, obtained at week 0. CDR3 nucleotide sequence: TGTGCCTGGAGCGTAACTTTGGGCTACGGCGGGGAGCTGTTTTTT. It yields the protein CAWSVTLGYGGELFF.